This is a list of T cell receptor beta chains from one sample in a study of cytomegalovirus exposure and HLA in healthy donors. The assay was immunoSEQ multiplex PCR, and TCRdb's table has in-frame clones only and misses some. Of roughly 200,000 clones listed, roughly 86% were seen once; the top ten hold about 3.5%. Sequencing used PBMCs. All receptors come from a man aged 35 to 55 in good health and CMV-seropositive. The CDR3 runs from the conserved cysteine through the conserved F or W. The D gene is left open where the match is weak. Clone size appears in some rows only: once, few, many, or a class for an expanded clone.

V gene	J gene	clone size	D gene	CDR3 protein	CDR3 DNA
TRBV7-8	TRBJ1-1	.	.	CASSPTLPGTEAFF	TGTGCCAGCAGCCCCACCCTTCCGGGCACTGAAGCTTTCTTT
TRBV5-6	TRBJ2-1	few	TRBD1	CASSVTGTGAFNEQFF	TGTGCCAGCAGCGTAACCGGGACAGGGGCCTTTAATGAGCAGTTCTTC
TRBV28	TRBJ2-2	.	TRBD2	CASSLGGGRNTGELFF	TGTGCCAGCAGTTTAGGGGGAGGGCGGAACACCGGGGAGCTGTTTTTT
TRBV6-6	TRBJ1-5	.	TRBD1	CASRGVQGSPNQPQHF	TGTGCCAGCAGGGGGGTACAGGGGTCCCCAAATCAGCCCCAGCATTTT
TRBV9	TRBJ2-4	.	TRBD2	CASSLSGGAKNIQYF	TGTGCCAGCAGCCTGAGCGGGGGGGCCAAAAACATTCAGTACTTC
TRBV4-3	TRBJ2-5	.	TRBD2	CASSERTSLYQETQYF	TGCGCCAGCAGTGAACGGACTAGCCTGTACCAAGAGACCCAGTACTTC
TRBV27	TRBJ2-1	.	TRBD1	CASREYGDRGPPGQFF	TGTGCCAGCAGAGAATATGGGGACAGGGGGCCCCCTGGGCAGTTCTTC
TRBV19	TRBJ2-7	once	TRBD1	CASSIGAGTAIYEQYF	TGTGCCAGTAGTATAGGAGCCGGGACAGCCATCTACGAGCAGTACTTC
TRBV5-1	TRBJ2-7	.	TRBD2	CASTFGAGGSYGQYF	TGCGCCAGCACCTTTGGCGCGGGGGGATCATACGGGCAGTACTTC
TRBV2	TRBJ2-3	.	TRBD2	CASSPGLAERGADTQYF	TGTGCCAGCAGTCCGGGACTAGCGGAGAGGGGAGCAGATACGCAGTATTTT
TRBV5-6	TRBJ2-4	.	.	CASRKYAGIAKNIQYF	TGTGCCAGCAGAAAATACGCAGGGATCGCCAAAAACATTCAGTACTTC
TRBV19	TRBJ2-3	.	.	CASTPAMTVPSTDTQYF	TGTGCCAGTACCCCAGCTATGACAGTGCCTAGCACAGATACGCAGTATTTT
TRBV5-4	TRBJ1-6	.	.	CASSPGGGNSPLHF	TGTGCCAGCAGTCCTGGGGGAGGTAATTCACCCCTCCACTTT